Below are 3 T cell receptor beta chains sequenced from a single sample in a study of blood T cell repertoires in COVID-19. Assay: immunoSEQ multiplex PCR; the TCRdb copy retains only in-frame clones and omits some. The repertoire holds about 280,000 clones, around 84% seen once, with 5% in the top ten. Sequences were obtained from PBMCs or T cells enriched from blood (not recorded which). All receptors come from a man in his forties who had been exposed to COVID-19.

Only one count was recorded for this clone. In DNA, the CDR3 is TGTGCCAGCAGCCCAGGACAGGGGAACAATCAGCCCCAGCATTTT. It encodes CASSPGQGNNQPQHF. This chain joins TRBV25-1 and TRBJ1-5, with 9 bases identical to TRBD1. J lost 3 bases, V lost 6 bases, and 6 bases had no gene match. The CDR3 is made up of 15 amino acids. Per the germline V gene, CDR1 is MGHDK and CDR2 is SYGVNS. The complete variable domain, with remaining parts taken from reference TRBV25-1 and TRBJ1-5, reads EADIYQTPRYLVIGTGKKITLECSQTMGHDKMYWYQQDPGMELHLIHYSYGVNSTEKGDLSSESTVSRIRTEHFPLTLESARPSHTSQYLCASSPGQGNNQPQHFGDGTRLSIL.

This clone was counted a few times. The rearrangement uses TRBV7-2 and TRBJ2-7, with 9 bases matching TRBD2. Germline V lookup: CDR1 SGHTA, CDR2 FQGNSA. This CDR3 comprises 16 residues. V was pared by 7 bases and J by 6 bases, with 16 bases of the junction left unmatched. CDR3: CASNHPGTSLRLEQYF. The CDR3 DNA is TGTGCCAGCAACCACCCCGGGACTAGCCTTCGGCTCGAGCAGTACTTC.

The CDR3 DNA reads as TGTGCCAGCAGCCTAAGCGGGAGGGCCACAGATACGCAGTATTTT. Its protein is CASSLSGRATDTQYF. This chain uses TRBV3-1 (or the pseudogene TRBV3-2) with TRBJ2-3, with 10 bases fitting TRBD2. This CDR3 has 15 amino acids. Trimming at V came to 4 bases and at J to 2 bases, leaving 3 bases not matched to a gene. Germline V gene sequence: CDR1 LGHDT, CDR2 YNNKEL (reference sequence).